These 29 T cell receptor beta chains came from one sample sequenced in a study of T cell responses to AZD1222 COVID-19 vaccine. Profiling relied on immunoSEQ multiplex PCR, and the TCRdb table lists in-frame clones only, not all of them. The sample carries about 100,000 clones, roughly nine tenths recorded once. The source material was peripheral blood, sampled 28 days after the second AZD1222 dose. Receptors were obtained from an adult who received the AZD1222 COVID-19 vaccine.

The CDR3 sequence: CASSLGGTTNEKLFF. The DNA of the CDR3 is TGTGCCAGCAGTTTAGGCGGAACAACTAATGAAAAACTGTTTTTT. The V call is TRBV28, the J call TRBJ1-4; D remains ambiguous. CDR1 and CDR2 (germline): MDHEN, SYDVKM. This CDR3 region has 15 residues. Trimming shortened V by 2 bases and J by 0 bases, and 7 bases separated the two germline ends.

CDR3 sequence reads: CASRDSGGNTIYF. CDR3 nucleotide sequence: TGTGCCAGCAGGGACTCTGGGGGAAACACCATATATTTT. The gene calls are TRBV25-1 and TRBJ1-3, with unresolved D. The CDR3 extends over 13 amino acids. Germline CDR1 is MGHDK and CDR2 is SYGVNS. Trimming removed 6 bases from V and 4 bases from J, with 10 bases in between.

V gene TRBV27 combines with J gene TRBJ2-3, with D uncertain. The CDR3 runs to 19 residues. The germline V gene encodes CDR1 MNHEY and CDR2 SMNVEV (reference sequence). V was cut by 3 bases and J by 0 bases, with 22 bases left in between. The CDR3 bases are TGTGCCAGCAGTTTTTACTTTTTCTCGTGCCCACAAAGCACAGATACGCAGTATTTT. Translating gives CASSFYFFSCPQSTDTQYF.

This chain joins TRBV7-2 and TRBJ2-1; 11 bases line up with TRBD2. The germline CDR1 and CDR2 sequences are SGHTA and FQGNSA. The CDR3 sequence is 13 residues long. Trimming at V came to 5 bases and at J to 14 bases, leaving 8 bases not matched to a gene. The CDR3: CASSLSSGREKFF. The CDR3 DNA reads as TGTGCCAGCAGCCTCAGTAGCGGGAGGGAGAAGTTCTTC.

This clone was counted a single time. The gene calls are TRBV28 and TRBJ2-3, with D unresolved. V was cut by 0 bases and J by 6 bases, with 4 bases left in between. Germline CDR1 MDHEN, CDR2 SYDVKM. The CDR3 extends over 12 amino acids. This CDR3 is CASSLWVDTQYF. The CDR3 DNA follows: TGTGCCAGCAGTTTATGGGTGGATACGCAGTATTTT.

This sequence joins TRBV3-1 (or the pseudogene TRBV3-2) and TRBJ2-1, with D unresolved. Germline V lookup: CDR1 LGHDT, CDR2 YNNKEL (reference sequence). The V and J ends lost 4 bases and 5 bases respectively, with 6 bases between them. The CDR3 loop spans 12 amino acids. The CDR3 loop is CASSPLHNEQFF. CDR3 DNA: TGTGCCAGCAGCCCCCTCCACAATGAGCAGTTCTTC.

The rearrangement uses TRBV15 and TRBJ1-3, with D hard to call. The CDR3 sequence is 17 residues long. Germline CDR1 and CDR2: LNHNV and YYDKDF (reference sequence). V lost 0 bases and J lost 0, with 12 bases in between. The chain's CDR3 is CATSRDVAPSSGNTIYF. The CDR3 DNA reads TGTGCCACCAGCAGAGATGTGGCACCGAGCTCTGGAAACACCATATATTTT.

The V and J genes are TRBV5-1 and TRBJ2-2; 8 positions match TRBD1. J lost 4 bases, V lost 4 bases, and 3 bases had no gene match. The length of the CDR3 is 14 residues. Germline loops: CDR1 SGHRS, CDR2 YFSETQ. Written as DNA, the CDR3 is TGCGCCAGCAGCACGGACAGGGCCACCGGGGAGCTGTTTTTT. Encoded protein: CASSTDRATGELFF.

This rearrangement joins TRBV9 to TRBJ2-7; 10 positions agree with TRBD2. V was clipped by 0 bases and J by 2 bases; unmatched bases: 5. In germline, CDR1 is SGDLS, CDR2 YYNGEE. CDR3 size: 16 residues. Here the CDR3 reads CASSVDPAGGTYEQYF. For the CDR3, the DNA is TGTGCCAGCAGCGTAGACCCAGCGGGAGGGACCTACGAGCAGTACTTC.

CDR3 region: CASSPVSSGSGNEQFF. The DNA of the CDR3 is TGTGCCAGCTCACCGGTGTCTAGCGGGAGTGGCAATGAGCAGTTCTTC. The chain recombines TRBV18 with TRBJ2-1; TRBD2 matches at 10 bases. J was trimmed by 6 bases and V by 3 bases; bases with no gene match: 8. The CDR3 length is 16 residues. Germline lookup yields CDR1 KGHSH and CDR2 LQKENI.

This clone showed up just once. This sequence joins TRBV7-6 and TRBJ2-3; D uncertain. CDR1 and CDR2 (germline): SGHVS, FNYEAQ. The CDR3 is 12 residues long. The V end lost 2 bases, the J end lost 4 bases, and 4 bases lay between the germline ends. CDR3 amino acids: CASSLSPDTQYF. For the CDR3, the DNA is TGTGCCAGCAGCTTATCCCCAGATACGCAGTATTTT.

V is TRBV5-1 and J is TRBJ2-1, with TRBD2 matching 12 bases. There are 16 residues in the CDR3. V lost 0 bases, J lost 6 bases, and 4 bases stayed unmatched. Per the germline V gene, CDR1 is SGHRS and CDR2 is YFSETQ. This chain's CDR3 is CASSLGGLAGANEQFF. The CDR3 nucleotides read TGCGCCAGCAGCTTGGGGGGACTAGCGGGCGCCAATGAGCAGTTCTTC.

This chain joins TRBV28 and TRBJ1-2, with a tentative D call TRBD1 (5 bases). Trimming removed 5 bases from V and 3 bases from J, with 13 bases in between. The CDR3 loop spans 14 amino acids. The V gene's germline CDR1 is MDHEN and CDR2 SYDVKM. The CDR3 DNA follows: TGTGCCAGCAGTCCGCCGGGGGGGGACTATGGCTACACCTTC. Its translation is CASSPPGGDYGYTF.

The chain joins TRBV18 to TRBJ2-7; 10 nucleotides align to TRBD2. J was trimmed by 6 bases and V by 6 bases; bases with no gene match: 8. Germline V gene lookup returns CDR1 KGHSH and CDR2 LQKENI. The CDR3 consists of 14 residues. In DNA, the CDR3 is TGTGCCAGCTCTCCGGGACTAGCGCAGTTCGAGCAGTACTTC. Its translation is CASSPGLAQFEQYF.

V gene TRBV18 combines with J gene TRBJ1-1, with D maybe TRBD1 (5 bases). The V end was cut by 3 bases, the J end by 1 base, with 9 bases between. CDR1 and CDR2 from the germline V gene are KGHSH and LQKENI. CDR3 length: 14 amino acids. In DNA, the CDR3 is TGTGCCAGCTCACCTCAGGGAAGGAACACTGAAGCTTTCTTT. The encoded protein is CASSPQGRNTEAFF.

The genes are TRBV7-9 and TRBJ2-3; D unresolved. This CDR3 spans 14 amino acids. Germline CDR1 is SEHNR and CDR2 is FQNEAQ (reference sequence). Deletions cut 2 bases from V and 3 bases from J, with 9 bases between. The CDR3 nucleotides read TGTGCCAGCAGCTTACTGGTAGGAACAGATACGCAGTATTTT. This encodes CASSLLVGTDTQYF.

The V call is TRBV6-1, the J call TRBJ2-7; 8 positions agree with TRBD2. After removal of 2 bases from V and 3 bases from J, the junction contained 9 bases not matched to a gene. The germline V gene has CDR1 MNHNS and CDR2 SASEGT. This CDR3 is 16 amino acids long. CDR3 region: CASSEFLAGGFYEQYF. The CDR3 coding sequence is TGTGCCAGCAGTGAATTTCTCGCGGGAGGTTTCTACGAGCAGTACTTC.

This clone showed up just once. This chain uses TRBV2 with TRBJ2-1; the D gene is possibly TRBD2 (6 bases). The V end lost 8 bases, the J end lost 4 bases, and 12 bases lay between the germline ends. This CDR3 is built from 13 residues. Germline values: CDR1 SNHLY, CDR2 FYNNEI. CDR3 DNA: TGTGCCAGCGGCGGGACTTTTTACAATGAGCAGTTCTTC. It specifies CASGGTFYNEQFF.

This clone occurred once. V gene TRBV19 combines with J gene TRBJ1-1; D is unclear. Germline CDR1 LNHDA, CDR2 SQIVND (reference sequence). The CDR3 runs to 13 residues. V was pared by 5 bases and J by 10 bases, with 17 bases between. The DNA of the CDR3 is TGTGCCAGTAGTCCTGACGGGCTCCTGGGAGCTTTCTTT. Protein: CASSPDGLLGAFF. Combining the CDR3 with reference TRBV19 and TRBJ1-1 gives the whole variable domain DGGITQSPKYLFRKEGQNVTLSCEQNLNHDAMYWYRQDPGQGLRLIYYSQIVNDFQKGDIAEGYSVSREKKESFPLTVTSAQKNPTAFYLCASSPDGLLGAFFGQGTRLTVV.

The V and J genes are TRBV24-1 and TRBJ1-5; D remains unclear. Trimming removed 4 bases at V and 4 bases at J, with 13 bases between. The germline gives CDR1 KGHDR, CDR2 SFDVKD. The CDR3 extends over 15 amino acids. The DNA for the CDR3 is TGTGCCACCAGTGAGAACGGCCGCTCTAATCAGCCCCAGCATTTT. This codes for CATSENGRSNQPQHF.

This clone was observed once. This chain connects TRBV2 to TRBJ2-2; D is possibly TRBD1 (8 bases). Germline V gene lookup returns CDR1 SNHLY and CDR2 FYNNEI. Trimming removed 5 bases at V and 1 base at J, with 17 bases between. The CDR3 runs 17 residues. DNA for the CDR3: TGTGCCAGCAGTCACGAGGGAGGGACAGGGAACACCGGGGAGCTGTTTTTT. Translated, it gives CASSHEGGTGNTGELFF.

V is TRBV6-2 or TRBV6-3 and J is TRBJ2-7; D gene uncertain. Trimming stripped 0 bases from V and 0 bases from J, with 9 bases between. The CDR3 is 15 residues long. Germline V gives CDR1 MNHEY, CDR2 SVGEGT. DNA for the CDR3: TGTGCCAGCAGTTACTCGCACAGAAGCTCCTACGAGCAGTACTTC. Its protein product is CASSYSHRSSYEQYF.

V is TRBV28 and J is TRBJ2-2; 7 positions agree with TRBD1. V trimming: 0 bases; J trimming: 2 bases; junction bases outside the gene matches: 3. Germline-derived CDR1 and CDR2 are MDHEN and SYDVKM. This CDR3 is built from 16 residues. The CDR3 reads CASSLWGQSNTGELFF. The CDR3 DNA follows: TGTGCCAGCAGTTTATGGGGACAGTCTAACACCGGGGAGCTGTTTTTT.

Worth noting for this clone: The sample has other DNA sequences that encode this CDR3 too. The V gene is TRBV7-9, the J gene TRBJ1-1; 9 bases agree with TRBD1. Losses at the gene ends were 5 bases for V and 5 bases for J; bases not matched to a gene: 3. CDR3 length equals 13 residues. The V gene's germline CDR1 is SEHNR and CDR2 FQNEAQ (reference sequence). The CDR3 protein is CASSMDRGTEAFF. CDR3 bases: TGTGCCAGCAGCATGGACAGGGGAACTGAAGCTTTCTTT.

The CDR3 reads CASSPGRNQPQHF. The DNA of the CDR3 is TGTGCCAGCAGCCCGGGTCGGAATCAGCCCCAGCATTTT. The chain couples TRBV11-2 to TRBJ1-5; D is unclear. Germline V gives CDR1 SGHAT, CDR2 FQNNGV. The CDR3 has 13 residues. Trimming took 5 bases from V and 4 from J, leaving 9 bases between them.

This clone was picked up one time. This chain uses TRBV21-1 with TRBJ1-3. TRBV21-1 counts as a pseudogene. This CDR3 is 18 amino acids long. CDR3 in DNA: TGTGCCAGCAGCAAAGGTGGCAGCCTTACAAGATCCGGAAACACCATATATTTT. It encodes CASSKGGSLTRSGNTIYF.

The V call is TRBV5-1, the J call TRBJ2-2, with 16 bases that match TRBD2. The CDR3 is 20 residues long. The germline gives CDR1 SGHRS, CDR2 YFSETQ. Unmatched junction bases numbered 9, after V lost 4 bases and J lost 0 bases. CDR3 amino acids: CASSPGTSGRELANTGELFF. CDR3 nucleotides: TGCGCCAGCAGCCCCGGGACTAGCGGGAGGGAACTCGCGAACACCGGGGAGCTGTTTTTT.

CDR3 region: CASSRLAGGGTTDTQYF. In DNA, the CDR3 is TGTGCCAGCAGTCGACTAGCGGGAGGAGGAACCACAGATACGCAGTATTTT. J is TRBJ2-3 and V is TRBV7-6, with 13 bases identical to TRBD2. The germline V gene encodes CDR1 SGHVS and CDR2 FNYEAQ. The CDR3 runs 17 residues. V lost 6 bases to trimming and J lost 2 bases; unmatched junction nucleotides: 8. Together with reference TRBV7-6 and TRBJ2-3, the CDR3 gives the full variable domain: GAGVSQSPRYKVTKRGQDVALRCDPISGHVSLYWYRQALGQGPEFLTYFNYEAQQDKSGLPNDRFSAERPEGSISTLTIQRTEQRDSAMYRCASSRLAGGGTTDTQYFGPGTRLTVL.

This chain joins TRBV7-2 and TRBJ2-5; D ambiguous. V lost 3 bases to trimming and J lost 2 bases, with 10 bases between them. The germline gives CDR1 SGHTA, CDR2 FQGNSA. The CDR3 loop spans 14 amino acids. For the CDR3, the DNA is TGTGCCAGCAGCTTGAACTGGGGACAAGAGACCCAGTACTTC. It translates to CASSLNWGQETQYF.